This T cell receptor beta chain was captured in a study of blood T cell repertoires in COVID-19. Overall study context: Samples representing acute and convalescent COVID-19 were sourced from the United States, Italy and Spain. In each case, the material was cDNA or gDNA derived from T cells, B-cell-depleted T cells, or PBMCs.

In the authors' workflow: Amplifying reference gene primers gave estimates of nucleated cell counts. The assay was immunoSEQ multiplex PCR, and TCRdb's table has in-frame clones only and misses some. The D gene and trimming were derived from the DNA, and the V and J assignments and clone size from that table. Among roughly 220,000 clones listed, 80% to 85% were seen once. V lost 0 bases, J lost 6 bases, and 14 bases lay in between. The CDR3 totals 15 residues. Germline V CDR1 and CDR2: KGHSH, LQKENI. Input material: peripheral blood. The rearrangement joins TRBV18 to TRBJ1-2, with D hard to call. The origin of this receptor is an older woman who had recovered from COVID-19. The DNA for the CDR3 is TGTGCCAGCTCACCACCGGCAGGCCTCTTAAATGGCTACACCTTC. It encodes CASSPPAGLLNGYTF.